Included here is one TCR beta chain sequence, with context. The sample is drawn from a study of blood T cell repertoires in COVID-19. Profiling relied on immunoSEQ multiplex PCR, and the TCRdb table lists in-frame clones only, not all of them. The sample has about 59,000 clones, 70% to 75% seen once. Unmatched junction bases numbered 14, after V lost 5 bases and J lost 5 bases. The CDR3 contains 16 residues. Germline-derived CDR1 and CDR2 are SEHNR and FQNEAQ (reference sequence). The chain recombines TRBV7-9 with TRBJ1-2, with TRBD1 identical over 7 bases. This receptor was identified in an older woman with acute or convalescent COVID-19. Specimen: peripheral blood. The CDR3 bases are TGTGCCAGCAGCCCTACGACAGGGCTTACTCTTTATGGCTACACCTTC. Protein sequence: CASSPTTGLTLYGYTF.